One TCR beta chain is described in this entry. Its antigen is currently unknown. Genomic DNA acted as the template from which TCR beta VDJ combination and CDR3 sequence profiling were carried out. TCRdb used MiXCR to reprocess the reads, holding one entry per CDR3 protein. The data hold some 150,000 distinct CDR3 sequences, with 71% observed a single time. The data originate from a study of CD8+CD57+ T cells in acquired aplastic anemia. The wider study: Sorted CD4+ and CD8+ cell DNA averaged around 3.5 ug. Study-wide results and limits: Patients and controls shared over 25 CD8+ CDR3 sequences, which appeared highly expressed in patients and within their immunodominant clones. CD8+ Simpson's diversity in patients was not significantly different from that in controls.

V was pared by 6 bases and J by 7 bases, with 10 bases of the junction left unmatched. The length of the CDR3 is 16 residues. The germline gives CDR1 MRHNA, CDR2 SNTAGT. Sequenced patients had shown CD8+CD57+ cell expansion by flow cytometry. Everyone among the patients had severe acquired aplastic anemia. The clonotype comes from a human donor with aplastic anemia. The material sequenced was sorted CD4+, CD8+, or CD8+CD57+ T cells (not recorded which) from PBMCs. The chain employs TRBV6-4 and TRBJ2-1; 12 nucleotides align to TRBD2. CDR3 sequence reads: CASSPPSGRAGNEQFF. In DNA form, the CDR3 reads TGTGCCAGCAGCCCGCCTAGCGGGAGGGCGGGGAATGAGCAGTTCTTC.